The rows below give T cell receptor beta chains drawn from one sample of a study of T cell responses to AZD1222 COVID-19 vaccine. Here immunoSEQ multiplex PCR was the method, and the copy in TCRdb shows in-frame clones only, minus some. The sample consists of approximately 180,000 clones, around nine tenths of them appearing once. Sequenced material: peripheral blood, taken on day 0 of AZD1222 vaccination. Source of these receptors: an adult in good health. CDR3s include the opening cysteine and the closing phenylalanine or tryptophan. Each record gives: J gene, clone size, V gene, D gene, CDR3 protein, CDR3 DNA. D genes are given only for firm matches. A row's size may be missing; if present it is once, few, many or a size class.

TRBJ2-7 - TRBV4-2 TRBD2 CASSQDFLAGGREQYF TGTGCCAGCAGCCAAGATTTTCTAGCGGGGGGGCGCGAGCAGTACTTC
TRBJ2-7 - TRBV11-2 - CASSPSGYEQYF TGTGCCAGCAGCCCCTCCGGCTACGAGCAGTACTTC
TRBJ1-1 - TRBV10-3 - CAISDSGTSNTEAFF TGTGCCATCAGTGACTCCGGGACGTCGAACACTGAAGCTTTCTTT
TRBJ2-7 - TRBV10-3 - CAISEGYVQDGEQYF TGTGCCATCAGTGAAGGATATGTACAGGACGGGGAGCAGTACTTC
TRBJ1-2 - TRBV3-1/TRBV3-2 - CASSRRGSEYGYTF TGTGCCAGCAGCCGACGGGGAAGTGAGTATGGCTACACCTTC
TRBJ2-1 - TRBV5-1 - CASSLALSVSPMVPEQFF TGCGCCAGCAGCTTGGCCTTATCAGTCAGCCCCATGGTACCCGAGCAGTTCTTC
TRBJ1-1 - TRBV7-9 - CASSPPGRNTEAFF TGTGCCAGCAGCCCCCCCGGACGGAACACTGAAGCTTTCTTT
TRBJ2-3 - TRBV6-4 - CASSDGEGGTDTQYF TGTGCCAGCAGTGACGGTGAGGGGGGCACAGATACGCAGTATTTT
TRBJ2-4 - TRBV5-4 - CASSLEGGMNIQYF TGTGCCAGCAGCTTGGAGGGGGGCATGAACATTCAGTACTTC
TRBJ1-2 - TRBV6-2/TRBV6-3 - CASSLQVGGYGYTF TGTGCCAGCAGTTTACAGGTTGGGGGCTATGGCTACACCTTC
TRBJ2-7 - TRBV3-1/TRBV3-2 TRBD1 CAVGQGHEQYF TGTGCCGTTGGACAGGGCCACGAGCAGTACTTC
TRBJ2-7 - TRBV6-5 - CASSARAESYEQYF TGTGCCAGCAGCGCCCGAGCGGAGAGCTACGAGCAGTACTTC
TRBJ1-5 - TRBV7-9 - CASAPDSTPNQPQHF TGTGCCAGCGCCCCGGACTCGACACCCAATCAGCCCCAGCATTTT
TRBJ2-5 - TRBV24-1 - CATSDAQGAGETQYF TGTGCCACCAGTGATGCGCAGGGAGCAGGGGAGACCCAGTACTTC
TRBJ2-3 - TRBV29-1 TRBD2 CSSGLGGATDTQYF TGCAGCTCTGGTCTCGGGGGGGCCACAGATACGCAGTATTTT
TRBJ2-2 - TRBV6-5 - CASSRDFRTGELFF TGTGCCAGCAGTCGGGACTTTAGAACCGGGGAGCTGTTTTTT
TRBJ2-1 few TRBV6-2/TRBV6-3 - CASSPPTPGGAYNEQFF TGTGCCAGCAGCCCTCCCACCCCGGGGGGCGCTTACAATGAGCAGTTCTTC
TRBJ1-3 - TRBV5-1 - CASSEIPKRNTIYF TGCGCCAGCAGCGAAATTCCAAAGAGAAACACCATATATTTT
TRBJ2-1 - TRBV2 - CASARDRRNEQFF TGTGCCAGCGCACGCGACAGGAGGAATGAGCAGTTCTTC
TRBJ2-7 - TRBV10-3 - CAIMNEQYF TGTGCCATCATGAACGAGCAGTACTTC
TRBJ1-6 - TRBV7-2 - CASSLVSTYNSPLHF TGTGCCAGCAGTCTAGTTAGCACCTATAATTCACCCCTCCACTTT
TRBJ1-6 - TRBV9 TRBD1 CASSVTRDRYNSPLHF TGTGCCAGCAGCGTGACTCGGGACAGGTATAATTCACCCCTCCACTTT
TRBJ2-5 - TRBV18 TRBD2 CASSPLGGSETQYF TGTGCCAGCTCACCGCTGGGAGGGTCAGAGACCCAGTACTTC
TRBJ2-7 - TRBV5-1 - CASSWGTQSYEQYF TGCGCCAGCAGCTGGGGGACTCAATCCTACGAGCAGTACTTC
TRBJ2-1 - TRBV7-3 TRBD1 CASRLTGGPYNEQFF TGTGCCAGCAGGCTCACAGGGGGGCCCTACAATGAGCAGTTCTTC
TRBJ1-4 - TRBV5-4 - CASSLWGIGEKLFF TGTGCCAGCAGCTTGTGGGGGATTGGTGAAAAACTGTTTTTT
TRBJ1-2 few TRBV4-3 - CASSQGGVNYGYTF TGCGCCAGCAGCCAAGGGGGGGTGAACTATGGCTACACCTTC
TRBJ1-2 - TRBV5-4 TRBD1 CASSLPRRDRVGYGYTF TGTGCCAGCAGCTTGCCGCGCCGGGACAGGGTAGGCTATGGCTACACCTTC
TRBJ2-3 - TRBV2 TRBD1 CASSGTGGTDTQYF TGTGCCAGCAGTGGGACAGGGGGCACAGATACGCAGTATTTT
TRBJ2-1 - TRBV9 TRBD2 CASTPVTSGVGDEQFF TGTGCCAGCACCCCGGTGACTAGCGGGGTTGGAGATGAGCAGTTCTTC
TRBJ1-1 - TRBV4-1 - CASSQGSLGDGEAFF TGCGCCAGCAGCCAAGGGAGCTTGGGAGATGGTGAAGCTTTCTTT
TRBJ1-1 - TRBV19 TRBD1 CASSIGTGMNTEAFF TGTGCCAGTAGTATTGGGACAGGCATGAACACTGAAGCTTTCTTT
TRBJ1-2 - TRBV27 TRBD1 CASRDRAFYGYTF TGTGCCAGCAGAGACAGGGCTTTCTATGGCTACACCTTC
TRBJ1-1 - TRBV19 TRBD1 CASSRTGDTEAFF TGTGCCAGTAGCAGGACAGGGGACACTGAAGCTTTCTTT
TRBJ1-5 - TRBV12-3/TRBV12-4 - CASSLTGRQPQHF TGTGCCAGCAGTTTAACGGGGAGGCAGCCCCAGCATTTT
TRBJ2-3 - TRBV10-1 TRBD2 CASRTLAGFTDTQYF TGCGCCAGCAGGACACTAGCGGGGTTTACAGATACGCAGTATTTT
TRBJ2-3 - TRBV6-4 - CASSDVGASTDTQYF TGTGCCAGCAGTGACGTGGGAGCTAGCACAGATACGCAGTATTTT
TRBJ1-3 - TRBV11-2 - CASSLESGNTIYF TGTGCCAGCAGCTTAGAGTCTGGAAACACCATATATTTT
TRBJ1-2 - TRBV27 - CAKAVRGVRTRFPPGHYGYTF TGTGCCAAAGCAGTTAGGGGGGTGCGTACACGATTTCCTCCGGGCCACTATGGCTACACCTTC
TRBJ2-2 once TRBV5-1 TRBD2 CASSLRVAGLGELFF TGCGCCAGCAGCTTGAGGGTAGCGGGTCTCGGGGAGCTGTTTTTT
TRBJ2-1 - TRBV10-1 - CASSEAREPPYNEQFF TGCGCCAGCAGTGAGGCCCGTGAGCCGCCCTACAATGAGCAGTTCTTC
TRBJ2-2 once TRBV13 - CASSPLRGELFF TGTGCCAGCAGCCCCCTCCGAGGGGAGCTGTTTTTT
TRBJ1-6 - TRBV4-3 - CASSPSGRIHNSPLHF TGCGCCAGCAGCCCCAGCGGACGGATTCATAATTCACCCCTCCACTTT
TRBJ1-1 - TRBV6-5 - CASRSGGTEAFF TGTGCCAGCAGGTCCGGTGGAACTGAAGCTTTCTTT
TRBJ1-5 - TRBV6-2/TRBV6-3 - CASSYQQINQPQHF TGTGCCAGCAGTTACCAACAGATCAATCAGCCCCAGCATTTT
TRBJ1-5 - TRBV11-2 - CASSLDYGGWQPQHF TGTGCCAGCAGCTTAGATTACGGGGGCTGGCAGCCCCAGCATTTT
TRBJ1-1 - TRBV7-9 - CASSVDTGEAFF TGTGCCAGCAGCGTAGACACGGGTGAAGCTTTCTTT
TRBJ2-3 - TRBV6-2/TRBV6-3 TRBD2 CASSFGGETDTQYF TGTGCCAGCAGTTTCGGGGGGGAAACAGATACGCAGTATTTT
TRBJ1-5 - TRBV19 TRBD1 CASSTHKTGGRNQPQHF TGTGCCAGTAGTACCCACAAGACAGGGGGCCGGAATCAGCCCCAGCATTTT
TRBJ1-1 - TRBV12-3/TRBV12-4 - CASSPEMNTEAFF TGTGCCAGCAGTCCGGAGATGAACACTGAAGCTTTCTTT
TRBJ2-7 - TRBV5-4 - CASSLAPRVGYF TGTGCCAGCAGCTTGGCCCCCAGGGTGGGGTACTTC
TRBJ1-6 - TRBV9 TRBD1 CASSVWGTDNSPLHF TGTGCCAGCAGCGTATGGGGGACAGACAATTCACCCCTCCACTTT